The text below deals with one T cell receptor beta chain. Antigen: not known. Every subset's genomic DNA went evenly onto several immunoSEQ plates. The repertoire was sequenced with immunoSEQ multiplex PCR; TCRdb's copy has only in-frame clones and lacks some. The sample lists about 2.1 million clones; 80% to 95% were seen once. The data originate from a study of shared clonotypes between healthy human individuals. Study conclusions and caveats: Naive subsets generally had larger estimated richness than memory subsets.

Looked up from germline, CDR1 is MNHEY and CDR2 is SMNVEV (reference sequence). Trimming removed 0 bases from V and 5 bases from J, with 14 bases in between. The CDR3 consists of 16 residues. Naive CD8 cells lacked CD45RO and underwent positive selection for CCR7, leaving out terminally differentiated effector memory CD45RA+ cells. Every donor, a Caucasian adult, lived in Nashville, Tennessee. V gene TRBV27 combines with J gene TRBJ1-5; the D gene is possibly TRBD1 (6 bases). The receptor comes from a man between 18 and 35 years old in good health. Some clones in this sample may be carry-over from other donors' samples. The source material was naive CD8+ T cells from PBMCs. CDR3 amino acids: CASSLSAGEYDQPQHF. DNA of the CDR3: TGTGCCAGCAGTTTATCAGCAGGGGAATATGATCAGCCCCAGCATTTT.